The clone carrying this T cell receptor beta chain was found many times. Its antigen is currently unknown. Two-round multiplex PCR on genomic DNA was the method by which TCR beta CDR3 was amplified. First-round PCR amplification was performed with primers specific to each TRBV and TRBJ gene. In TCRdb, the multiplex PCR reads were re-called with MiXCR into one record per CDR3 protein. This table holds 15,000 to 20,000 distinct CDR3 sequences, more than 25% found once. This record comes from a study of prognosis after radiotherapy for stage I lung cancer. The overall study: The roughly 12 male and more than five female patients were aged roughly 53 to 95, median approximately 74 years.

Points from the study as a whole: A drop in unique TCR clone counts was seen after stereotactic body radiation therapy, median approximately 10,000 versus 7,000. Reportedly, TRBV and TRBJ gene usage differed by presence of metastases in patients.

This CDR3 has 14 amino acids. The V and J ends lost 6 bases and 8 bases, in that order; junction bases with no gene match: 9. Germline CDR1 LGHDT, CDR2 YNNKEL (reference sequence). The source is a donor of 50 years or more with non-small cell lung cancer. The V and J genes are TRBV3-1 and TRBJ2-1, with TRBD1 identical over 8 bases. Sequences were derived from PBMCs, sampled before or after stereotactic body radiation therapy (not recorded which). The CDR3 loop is CASRPTGVTDEQFF. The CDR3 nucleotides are TGTGCCAGCAGACCGACAGGGGTCACAGATGAGCAGTTCTTC.